This T cell receptor (beta chain) was identified during a study of shared clonotypes between healthy human individuals. The study's findings and limits: Generation probabilities were higher for clonotypes shared across all four sorted-subset donors than for unshared ones.

The naive CD8 population came from CD45RO-negative cells selected for CCR7, without terminally differentiated effector memory CD45RA+ cells. TCRdb's table, derived via immunoSEQ multiplex PCR, lists solely in-frame clones and lacks some. The repertoire holds over 2 million clones, with roughly 95% as singletons. A remark on this clone: The antigen is undetermined.

Germline-derived CDR1 and CDR2 are SGDLS and YYNGEE. Trimming at V came to 6 bases and at J to 0 bases, leaving 6 bases not matched to a gene. CDR3 length equals 15 residues. The sample was naive CD8+ T cells sorted from blood. The chain couples TRBV9 to TRBJ1-3; 7 bases map to TRBD1. The sequence was collected from a man between 18 and 29 years old in good health. The CDR3 sequence is CASNPGTASGNTIYF. As DNA, the CDR3 is TGTGCCAGCAACCCTGGGACAGCCTCTGGAAACACCATATATTTT.